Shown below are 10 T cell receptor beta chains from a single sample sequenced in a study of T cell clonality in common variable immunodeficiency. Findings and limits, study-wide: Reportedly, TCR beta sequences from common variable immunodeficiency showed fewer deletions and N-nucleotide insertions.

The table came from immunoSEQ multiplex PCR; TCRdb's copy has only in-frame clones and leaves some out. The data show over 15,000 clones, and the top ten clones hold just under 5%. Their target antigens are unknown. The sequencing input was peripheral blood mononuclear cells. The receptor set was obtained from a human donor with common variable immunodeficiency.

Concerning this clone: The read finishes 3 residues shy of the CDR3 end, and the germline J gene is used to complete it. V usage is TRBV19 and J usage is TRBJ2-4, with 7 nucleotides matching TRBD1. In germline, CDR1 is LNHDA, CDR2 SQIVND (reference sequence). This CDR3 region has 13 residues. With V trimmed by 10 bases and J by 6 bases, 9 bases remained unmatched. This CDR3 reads CATRRDSRNIQYF. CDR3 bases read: TGTGCCACACGCAGGGACAGTCGAAACATT.

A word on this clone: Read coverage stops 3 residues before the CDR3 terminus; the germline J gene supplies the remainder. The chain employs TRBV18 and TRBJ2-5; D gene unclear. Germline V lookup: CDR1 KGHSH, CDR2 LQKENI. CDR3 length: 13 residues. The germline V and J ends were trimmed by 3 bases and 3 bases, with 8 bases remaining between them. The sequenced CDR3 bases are TGTGCCAGCTCACCGGGTAGGGAAGAGACC. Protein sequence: CASSPGREET. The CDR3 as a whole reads CASSPGREETQYF.

The CDR3 reads CASSESGAQPQHF. The sequenced CDR3 bases are TGTGCCAGCAGTGAAAGCGGGGCTCAGCCC. V gene TRBV2 combines with J gene TRBJ1-5; D is possibly TRBD1 (5 bases). Sequencing ends 3 residues short of the CDR3 end; the germline J gene provides the rest. The V end lost 2 bases, the J end lost 6 bases, and 8 bases lay between the germline ends. CDR3 length equals 13 residues. Germline V gene lookup returns CDR1 SNHLY and CDR2 FYNNEI.

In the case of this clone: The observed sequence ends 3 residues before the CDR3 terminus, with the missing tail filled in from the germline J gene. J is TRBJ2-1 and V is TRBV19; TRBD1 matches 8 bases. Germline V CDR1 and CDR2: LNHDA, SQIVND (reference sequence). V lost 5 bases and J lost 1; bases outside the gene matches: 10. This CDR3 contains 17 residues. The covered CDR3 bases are TGTGCCAGTAGTGCAACCCGACAGGGGTTGTCCTACAATGAG. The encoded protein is CASSATRQGLSYNE. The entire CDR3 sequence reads CASSATRQGLSYNEQFF.

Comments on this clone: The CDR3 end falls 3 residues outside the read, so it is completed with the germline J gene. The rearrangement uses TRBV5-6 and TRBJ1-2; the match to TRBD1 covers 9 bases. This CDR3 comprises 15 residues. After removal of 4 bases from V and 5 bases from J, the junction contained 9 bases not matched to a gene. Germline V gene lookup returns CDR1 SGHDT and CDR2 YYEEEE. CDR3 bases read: TGTGCCAGCAGCCCGGACAGGGGCCGACCATATGGC. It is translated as CASSPDRGRPYG. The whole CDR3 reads CASSPDRGRPYGYTF.

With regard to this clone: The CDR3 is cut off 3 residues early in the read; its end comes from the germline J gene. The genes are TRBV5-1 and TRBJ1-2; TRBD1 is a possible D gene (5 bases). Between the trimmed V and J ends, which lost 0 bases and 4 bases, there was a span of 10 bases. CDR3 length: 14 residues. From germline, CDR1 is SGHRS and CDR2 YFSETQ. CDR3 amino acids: CASSLEGVGYGYTF. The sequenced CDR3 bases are TGCGCCAGCAGCTTGGAAGGGGTTGGCTATGGC.

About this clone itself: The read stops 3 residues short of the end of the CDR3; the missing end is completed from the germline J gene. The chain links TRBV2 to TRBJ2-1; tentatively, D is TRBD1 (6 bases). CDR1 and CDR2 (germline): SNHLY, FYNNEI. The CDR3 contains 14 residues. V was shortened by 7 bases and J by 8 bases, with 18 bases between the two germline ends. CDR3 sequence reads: CASKGGDRFDEQFF. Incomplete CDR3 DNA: TGTGCCAGCAAAGGGGGAGACAGGTTCGATGAG.

The DNA read from the CDR3 is TGTGCCAGCAGCTTTTCCTACGGGGGAGACTATGGC. Its translation is CASSFSYGGDYG. The whole CDR3 protein is CASSFSYGGDYGYTF. The chain joins TRBV7-9 to TRBJ1-2, with TRBD1 as a possible D gene (5 bases). Read sequence stops 3 residues before the CDR3 end, and the germline J gene provides the missing end. This CDR3 is built from 15 residues. The V end lost 3 bases, the J end lost 3 bases, and 14 bases lay between the germline ends. Looked up from germline, CDR1 is SEHNR and CDR2 is FQNEAQ (reference sequence).

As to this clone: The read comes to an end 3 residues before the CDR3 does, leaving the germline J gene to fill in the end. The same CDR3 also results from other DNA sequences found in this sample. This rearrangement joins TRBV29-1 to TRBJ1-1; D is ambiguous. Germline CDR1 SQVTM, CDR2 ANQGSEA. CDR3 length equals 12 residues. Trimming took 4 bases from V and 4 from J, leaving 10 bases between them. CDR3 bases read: TGCAGCGTTGCTGGGTCAGGCACTGAA. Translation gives CSVAGSGTE. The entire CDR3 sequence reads CSVAGSGTEAFF.

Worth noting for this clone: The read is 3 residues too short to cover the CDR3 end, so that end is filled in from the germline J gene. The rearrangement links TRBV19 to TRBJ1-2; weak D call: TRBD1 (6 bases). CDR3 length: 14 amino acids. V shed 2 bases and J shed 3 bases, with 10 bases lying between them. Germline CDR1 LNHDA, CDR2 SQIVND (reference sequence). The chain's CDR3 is CASSIHREDYGYTF. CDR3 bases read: TGTGCCAGTAGTATACACAGGGAGGACTATGGC.